Listed here are 18 T cell receptor beta chains from one sample, sequenced in a study of identical twins. In TCRdb, the 5' RACE reads were re-called with MiXCR into one record per CDR3 protein. The sample contains approximately 280,000 distinct CDR3 sequences, under 9.5% of which appear only once. The data also belong to a second study, concerning yellow fever vaccine responses in identical twins.

The sequenced material came from memory (CD45RO+) T cells sorted from blood. The receptors stem from a woman under 30 in good health.

The chain links TRBV7-9 to TRBJ1-1, with a possible D match to TRBD1 (6 bases). Trimming removed 5 bases at V and 7 bases at J, with 11 bases between. Per the germline V gene, CDR1 is SEHNR and CDR2 is FQNEAQ (reference sequence). The CDR3 is 12 residues long. The CDR3: CASSHNRVEAFF. The CDR3 DNA reads TGTGCCAGCAGCCACAACAGGGTTGAAGCTTTCTTT.

The J gene is TRBJ2-1, the V gene TRBV6-1, with D tentatively TRBD2 (6 bases). The germline gives CDR1 MNHNS, CDR2 SASEGT. The CDR3 loop spans 14 amino acids. V was cut by 6 bases and J by 12 bases, with 21 bases left in between. DNA of the CDR3: TGTGCCAGCAGCAGTGGAGGGAGTGCACATGGGCAGTTCTTC. It specifies CASSSGGSAHGQFF.

Many counts were recorded for this clonotype. This rearrangement joins TRBV5-1 to TRBJ2-5, with a weak D call TRBD1 (6 bases). Germline V lookup: CDR1 SGHRS, CDR2 YFSETQ. The CDR3 has 15 residues. Trimming cost V 0 bases and J 4 bases, with 13 bases left between them. DNA of the CDR3: TGCGCCAGCAGCTTGGGGCAGGGGATTCGAGAGACCCAGTACTTC. It codes for CASSLGQGIRETQYF.

CDR3: CSARPRDLNEKLFF. Here the CDR3 DNA reads TGCAGTGCTAGGCCCAGGGACCTTAATGAAAAACTGTTTTTT. This chain joins TRBV20-1 and TRBJ1-4; possible D gene TRBD1, 5 bases. Germline V gene lookup returns CDR1 DFQATT and CDR2 SNEGSKA (reference sequence). V was clipped by 3 bases and J by 4 bases, with 12 bases between them. CDR3 length: 14 amino acids.

This clonotype was recorded many times. This chain links TRBV2 with TRBJ1-6; no clear D gene. The germline CDR1 and CDR2 sequences are SNHLY and FYNNEI. The V gene lost 6 bases and the J gene lost 6 bases, with 12 bases spanning the gap. The CDR3 extends over 14 amino acids. Here the CDR3 DNA reads TGTGCCAGCAGGGCCGGACCGATTAATTCACCCCTCCACTTT. This translates into CASRAGPINSPLHF.

This clonotype occurred many times. V usage is TRBV12-3 or TRBV12-4 and J usage is TRBJ2-1, with D maybe TRBD1 (6 bases). Trimming cost V 2 bases and J 9 bases, with 8 bases left between them. CDR3 length equals 12 residues. The CDR3 sequence: CASSLQGTEQFF. The DNA of the CDR3 is TGTGCCAGCAGTTTACAGGGGACTGAGCAGTTCTTC.

Only a few counts were recorded for this clonotype. The rearrangement joins TRBV5-6 to TRBJ1-4; D is unresolved. The CDR3 spans 16 residues. Trimming removed 0 bases from V and 0 bases from J, with 9 bases in between. Germline V gene sequence: CDR1 SGHDT, CDR2 YYEEEE. The CDR3 is CASSLGLVATNEKLFF. The CDR3 region has the DNA TGTGCCAGCAGCTTGGGCCTCGTTGCAACTAATGAAAAACTGTTTTTT.

This clonotype appeared a few times. The chain combines TRBV29-1 with TRBJ2-1; 13 bases agree with TRBD2. V shed 3 bases and J 10 bases; nucleotides not matched to a gene: 9. CDR3 length: 15 residues. The germline gives CDR1 SQVTM, CDR2 ANQGSEA. CDR3 loop: CSVDPGLAGDGEQFF. For the CDR3, the DNA is TGCAGCGTTGACCCCGGACTAGCGGGGGATGGGGAGCAGTTCTTC.

The CDR3 DNA sequence: TGTGCCAGCAGCTTTAGGGGGGGCGCGAGAGATACGCAGTATTTT. Its translation is CASSFRGGARDTQYF. The chain uses TRBV5-6 and TRBJ2-3, with TRBD2 as a possible D gene (7 bases). V was pared by 2 bases and J by 5 bases, with 15 bases between. The CDR3 spans 15 residues. Per germline, CDR1 SGHDT and CDR2 YYEEEE.

The V call is TRBV7-3, the J call TRBJ2-1; D uncertain. The V end lost 2 bases, the J end lost 7 bases, and 9 bases lay between the germline ends. Germline V lookup: CDR1 SGHTA, CDR2 FQGTGA. The CDR3 spans 13 residues. The CDR3 spells CASSLFQENEQFF. DNA for the CDR3: TGTGCCAGCAGCTTATTCCAGGAGAATGAGCAGTTCTTC.

This clonotype has just a few counts. The chain is built from TRBV6-1 and TRBJ2-7, with 9 bases identical to TRBD2. Germline assignment: CDR1 MNHNS and CDR2 SASEGT. The length of the CDR3 is 15 residues. The junction had 0 bases not matched to a gene; V was cut back by 0 bases and J by 0 bases. DNA for the CDR3: TGTGCCAGCAGTGAAGCTAGCGGGAGCTCCTACGAGCAGTACTTC. Its protein is CASSEASGSSYEQYF.

This rearrangement joins TRBV18 to TRBJ1-1; D gene uncertain. The CDR3 has 16 residues. Trimming stripped 6 bases from V and 0 bases from J, with 17 bases between. Germline V lookup: CDR1 KGHSH, CDR2 LQKENI. The CDR3: CASSLGPNSLNTEAFF. Here the CDR3 DNA reads TGTGCCAGCTCTCTTGGCCCGAACAGCTTGAACACTGAAGCTTTCTTT.

This clonotype was counted only a few times. The rearrangement joins TRBV6-1 to TRBJ1-1; D possibly corresponds to TRBD1 (5 bases). Trimming removed 6 bases at V and 0 bases at J, with 11 bases between. This CDR3 is built from 14 residues. The germline V gene has CDR1 MNHNS and CDR2 SASEGT. The CDR3 DNA reads TGTGCCAGCAGAAATGGGGGTCTGAACACTGAAGCTTTCTTT. Amino acids: CASRNGGLNTEAFF.

The rearrangement joins TRBV27 to TRBJ2-7; D possibly corresponds to TRBD2 (6 bases). V was trimmed by 9 bases and J by 4 bases, leaving 22 bases between them. The germline V gene encodes CDR1 MNHEY and CDR2 SMNVEV (reference sequence). CDR3 length: 15 amino acids. CDR3 amino acids: CASGKPRGTTYEQYF. As DNA, the CDR3 is TGTGCCAGTGGGAAACCACGGGGGACCACATACGAGCAGTACTTC.

The gene calls are TRBV7-3 and TRBJ2-5, with unresolved D. V was shortened by 2 bases and J by 5 bases, with 12 bases between the two germline ends. The germline gives CDR1 SGHTA, CDR2 FQGTGA. The CDR3 is 14 residues long. The CDR3 loop reads CASSLSPGFETQYF. The CDR3 coding sequence is TGTGCCAGCAGCTTATCGCCCGGGTTTGAGACCCAGTACTTC.

The chain is built from TRBV28 and TRBJ2-7; 9 nucleotides line up with TRBD2. In germline, CDR1 is MDHEN, CDR2 SYDVKM. The ends lost 7 bases at V and 2 bases at J; junction bases unmatched: 12. The CDR3 is 16 amino acids. In DNA form, the CDR3 reads TGTGCCAGCAACCCTGCGGGGGGGGTTGGGCCCTACGAGCAGTACTTC. Residues: CASNPAGGVGPYEQYF.

Ten or more counts support this clonotype. The gene calls are TRBV29-1 and TRBJ2-2; D may correspond to TRBD1 or TRBD2 (5 bases each). Per germline, CDR1 SQVTM and CDR2 ANQGSEA. The CDR3 covers 14 residues. Between the trimmed V and J ends, which lost 5 bases and 0 bases, there was a span of 10 bases. Written as DNA, the CDR3 is TGCAGCGTTTCCGGGACGACGAACACCGGGGAGCTGTTTTTT. Its translation: CSVSGTTNTGELFF.

This chain connects TRBV6-1 to TRBJ2-1, with D unresolved. Trimming stripped 1 base from V and 8 bases from J, with 12 bases between. Per germline, CDR1 MNHNS and CDR2 SASEGT. The CDR3 covers 14 residues. The CDR3: CASSEGQDVHEQFF. CDR3 nucleotide sequence: TGTGCCAGCAGTGAAGGGCAGGATGTCCATGAGCAGTTCTTC.